Below, one T cell receptor beta chain is given with its context. As yet, its antigen is unknown. There were likely unrecorded immune exposures, though donors were nominally healthy when sampled. The PCR ran on 60 Vbeta and 13 Jbeta primers. Only in-frame clones appear in the TCRdb table, and some are missing; sequencing was by immunoSEQ multiplex PCR. The table includes 100,000 to 120,000 clones, roughly 13% detected once. The data were obtained in a study of cytomegalovirus exposure and HLA in healthy donors. Study-wide context: Out of 398 genotyped donors, roughly 80% belonged to the Caucasian-associated ancestry cluster. Findings and caveats of the study: Previous analysis showed most TCR beta V segments were productive about 90% or about 30% of the time. HLA allele associations emerged for about 16,000 TCR beta sequences in a later analysis, at 0.05 false discovery rate.

Trimming took 1 base from V and 6 from J, leaving 19 bases between them. This CDR3 has 17 amino acids. Germline assignment: CDR1 SGHRS and CDR2 YFSETQ. Input material: PBMCs. This receptor was identified in a man aged 40-55 years in good health and CMV-seropositive. This sequence joins TRBV5-1 and TRBJ1-4; D not certain. CDR3 DNA: TGCGCCAGCAGCTTGTCCCCGATCCGGAGGGCGGATGAAAAACTGTTTTTT. The encoded protein is CASSLSPIRRADEKLFF.